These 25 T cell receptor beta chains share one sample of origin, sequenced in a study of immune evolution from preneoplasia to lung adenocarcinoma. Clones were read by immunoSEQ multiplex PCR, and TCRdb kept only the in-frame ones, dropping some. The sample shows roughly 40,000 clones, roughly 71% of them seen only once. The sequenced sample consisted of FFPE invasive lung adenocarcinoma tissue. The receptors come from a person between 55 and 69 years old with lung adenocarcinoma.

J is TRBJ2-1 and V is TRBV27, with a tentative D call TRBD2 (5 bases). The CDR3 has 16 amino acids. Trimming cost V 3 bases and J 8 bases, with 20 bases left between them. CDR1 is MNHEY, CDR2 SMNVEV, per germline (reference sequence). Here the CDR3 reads CASSLPPSLPGDEQFF. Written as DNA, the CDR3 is TGTGCCAGCAGTTTGCCTCCTAGCCTCCCCGGCGATGAGCAGTTCTTC.

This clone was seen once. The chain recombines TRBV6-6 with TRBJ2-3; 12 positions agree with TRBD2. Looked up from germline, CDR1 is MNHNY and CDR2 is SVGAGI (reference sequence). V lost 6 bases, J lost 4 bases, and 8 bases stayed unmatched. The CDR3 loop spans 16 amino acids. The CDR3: CASSLLTSGRSDTQYF. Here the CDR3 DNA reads TGTGCCAGCAGCCTACTGACTAGCGGGAGATCAGATACGCAGTATTTT.

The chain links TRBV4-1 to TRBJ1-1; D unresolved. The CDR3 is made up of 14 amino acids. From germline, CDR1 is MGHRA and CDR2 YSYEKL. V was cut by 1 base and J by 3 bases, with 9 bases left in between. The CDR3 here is CASSQGWRDTEAFF. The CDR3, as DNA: TGCGCCAGCAGCCAAGGGTGGCGGGACACTGAAGCTTTCTTT.

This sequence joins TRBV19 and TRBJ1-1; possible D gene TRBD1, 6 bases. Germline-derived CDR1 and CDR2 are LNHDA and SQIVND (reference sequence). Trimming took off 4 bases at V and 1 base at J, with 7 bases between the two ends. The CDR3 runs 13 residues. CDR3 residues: CASSKTGNTEAFF. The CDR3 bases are TGTGCCAGTAGTAAGACAGGGAACACTGAAGCTTTCTTT.

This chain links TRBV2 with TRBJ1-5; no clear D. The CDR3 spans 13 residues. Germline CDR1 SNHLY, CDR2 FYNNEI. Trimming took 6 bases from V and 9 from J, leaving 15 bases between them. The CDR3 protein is CASSERAEPPQHF. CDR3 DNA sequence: TGTGCCAGCAGCGAAAGGGCAGAGCCGCCCCAGCATTTT.

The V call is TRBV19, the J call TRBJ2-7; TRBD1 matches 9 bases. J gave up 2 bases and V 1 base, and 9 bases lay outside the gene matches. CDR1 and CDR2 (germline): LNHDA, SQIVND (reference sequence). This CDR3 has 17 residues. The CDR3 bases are TGTGCCAGTAGTATAGGACCCCCGGGACAGGGCCCCTACGAGCAGTACTTC. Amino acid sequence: CASSIGPPGQGPYEQYF.

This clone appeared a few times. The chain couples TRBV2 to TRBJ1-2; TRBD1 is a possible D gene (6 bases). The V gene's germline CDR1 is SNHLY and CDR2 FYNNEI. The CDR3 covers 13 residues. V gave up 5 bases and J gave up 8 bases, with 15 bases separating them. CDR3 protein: CASSRTDHSGYTF. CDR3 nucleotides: TGTGCCAGCAGTCGGACAGACCACTCGGGCTACACCTTC. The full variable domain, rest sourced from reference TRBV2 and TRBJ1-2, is EPEVTQTPSHQVTQMGQEVILRCVPISNHLYFYWYRQILGQKVEFLVSFYNNEISEKSEIFDDQFSVERPDGSNFTLKIRSTKLEDSAMYFCASSRTDHSGYTFGSGTRLTVV.

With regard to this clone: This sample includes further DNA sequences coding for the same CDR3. The CDR3 protein is CASSPTGLQETQYF. The DNA for the CDR3 is TGTGCCAGCAGCCCAACGGGACTCCAAGAGACCCAGTACTTC. V gene TRBV7-3 combines with J gene TRBJ2-5; tentatively, D is TRBD2 (6 bases). In germline, CDR1 is SGHTA, CDR2 FQGTGA. This CDR3 region has 14 residues. Deletions cut 5 bases from V and 1 base from J, with 11 bases between.

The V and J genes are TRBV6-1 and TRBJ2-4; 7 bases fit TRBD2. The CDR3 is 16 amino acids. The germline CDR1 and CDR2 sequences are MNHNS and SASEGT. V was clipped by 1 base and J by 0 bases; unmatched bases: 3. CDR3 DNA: TGTGCCAGCAGTGAAGTGCGCGGGGGAGCCAAAAACATTCAGTACTTC. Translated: CASSEVRGGAKNIQYF.

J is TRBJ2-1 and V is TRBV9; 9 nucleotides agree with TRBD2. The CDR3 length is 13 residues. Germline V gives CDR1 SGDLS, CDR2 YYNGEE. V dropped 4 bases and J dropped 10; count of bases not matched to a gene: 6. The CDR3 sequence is CASSRVAGVEQFF. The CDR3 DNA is TGTGCCAGCAGCAGGGTAGCGGGAGTAGAGCAGTTCTTC.

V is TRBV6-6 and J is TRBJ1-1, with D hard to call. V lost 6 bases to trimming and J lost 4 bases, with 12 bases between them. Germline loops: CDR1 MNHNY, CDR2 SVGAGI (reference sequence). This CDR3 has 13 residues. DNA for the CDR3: TGTGCCAGCAGATCCAGCACAGTCACTGAAGCTTTCTTT. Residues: CASRSSTVTEAFF.

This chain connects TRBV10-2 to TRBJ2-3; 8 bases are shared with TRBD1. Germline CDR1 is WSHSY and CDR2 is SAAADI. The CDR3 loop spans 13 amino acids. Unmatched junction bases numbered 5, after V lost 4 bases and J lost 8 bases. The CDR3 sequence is CASSVQGASTQYF. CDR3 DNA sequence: TGCGCCAGCAGTGTGCAGGGGGCAAGTACGCAGTATTTT.

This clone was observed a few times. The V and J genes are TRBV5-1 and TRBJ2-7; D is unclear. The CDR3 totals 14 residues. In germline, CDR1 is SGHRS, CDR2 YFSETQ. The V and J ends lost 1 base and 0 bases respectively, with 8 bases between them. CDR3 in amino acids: CASSLNGASYEQYF. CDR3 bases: TGCGCCAGCAGCTTGAACGGTGCCTCCTACGAGCAGTACTTC. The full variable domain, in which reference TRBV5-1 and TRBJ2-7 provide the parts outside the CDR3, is KAGVTQTPRYLIKTRGQQVTLSCSPISGHRSVSWYQQTPGQGLQFLFEYFSETQRNKGNFPGRFSGRQFSNSRSEMNVSTLELGDSALYLCASSLNGASYEQYFGPGTRLTVT.

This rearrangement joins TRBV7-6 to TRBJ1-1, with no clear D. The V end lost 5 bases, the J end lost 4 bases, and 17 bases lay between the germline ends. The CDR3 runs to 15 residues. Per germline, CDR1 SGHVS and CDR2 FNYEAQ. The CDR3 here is CASSQRLSTVTEAFF. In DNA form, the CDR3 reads TGTGCCAGCAGCCAAAGACTGTCTACGGTCACTGAAGCTTTCTTT. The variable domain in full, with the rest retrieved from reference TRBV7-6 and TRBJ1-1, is GAGVSQSPRYKVTKRGQDVALRCDPISGHVSLYWYRQALGQGPEFLTYFNYEAQQDKSGLPNDRFSAERPEGSISTLTIQRTEQRDSAMYRCASSQRLSTVTEAFFGQGTRLTVV.

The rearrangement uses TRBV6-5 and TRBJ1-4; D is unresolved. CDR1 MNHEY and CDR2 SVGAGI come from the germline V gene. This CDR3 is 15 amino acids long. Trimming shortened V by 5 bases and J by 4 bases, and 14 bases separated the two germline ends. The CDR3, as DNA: TGTGCCAGCAGTATCCGTGGGAGCCTTAATGAAAAACTGTTTTTT. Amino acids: CASSIRGSLNEKLFF.

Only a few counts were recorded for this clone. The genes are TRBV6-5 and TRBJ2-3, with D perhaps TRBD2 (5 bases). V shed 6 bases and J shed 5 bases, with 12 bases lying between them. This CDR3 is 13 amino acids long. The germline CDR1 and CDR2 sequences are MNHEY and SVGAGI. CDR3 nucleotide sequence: TGTGCCAGCAGGCCTCCCGGGATAGATACGCAGTATTTT. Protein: CASRPPGIDTQYF.

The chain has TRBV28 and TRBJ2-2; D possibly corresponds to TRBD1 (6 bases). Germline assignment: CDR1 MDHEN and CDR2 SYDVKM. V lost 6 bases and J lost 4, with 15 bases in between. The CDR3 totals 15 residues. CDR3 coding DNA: TGTGCCAGCAGCAAGAGCACAGGGTCCACCGGGGAGCTGTTTTTT. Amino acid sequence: CASSKSTGSTGELFF.

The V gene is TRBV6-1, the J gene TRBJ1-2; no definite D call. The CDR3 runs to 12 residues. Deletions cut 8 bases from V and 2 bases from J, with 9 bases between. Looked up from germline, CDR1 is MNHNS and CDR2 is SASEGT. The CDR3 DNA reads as TGTGCCAGCGGCCAGGCCAACTATGGCTACACCTTC. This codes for CASGQANYGYTF.

DNA of the CDR3: TGTGCCAGCATCTTTGGCCTCAACACTGAAGCTTTCTTT. Its translation: CASIFGLNTEAFF. V is TRBV6-1 and J is TRBJ1-1, with unresolved D. Trimming took 7 bases from V and 2 from J, leaving 11 bases between them. Germline V gene data show CDR1 as MNHNS and CDR2 as SASEGT. This CDR3 is built from 13 residues.

The CDR3 protein is CASSLSGSQETQYF. Here the CDR3 DNA reads TGTGCCAGCAGTTTGTCGGGGAGTCAAGAGACCCAGTACTTC. V usage is TRBV28 and J usage is TRBJ2-5, with D maybe TRBD2 (5 bases). Germline V lookup: CDR1 MDHEN, CDR2 SYDVKM. The CDR3 runs to 14 residues. Trimming removed 3 bases at V and 2 bases at J, with 10 bases between.

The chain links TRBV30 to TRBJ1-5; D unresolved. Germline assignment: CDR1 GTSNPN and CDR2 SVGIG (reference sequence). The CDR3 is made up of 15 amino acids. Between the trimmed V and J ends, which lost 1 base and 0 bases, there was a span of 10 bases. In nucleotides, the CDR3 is TGTGCCTGGAGTGCTGGCAGCAATAGCAATCAGCCCCAGCATTTT. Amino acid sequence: CAWSAGSNSNQPQHF.

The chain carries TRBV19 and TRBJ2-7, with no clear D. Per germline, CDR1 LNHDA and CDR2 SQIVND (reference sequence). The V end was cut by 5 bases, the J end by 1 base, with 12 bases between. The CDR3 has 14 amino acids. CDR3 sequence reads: CASSVNFNSYEQYF. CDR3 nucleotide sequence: TGTGCCAGTAGTGTGAACTTCAATTCCTACGAGCAGTACTTC.

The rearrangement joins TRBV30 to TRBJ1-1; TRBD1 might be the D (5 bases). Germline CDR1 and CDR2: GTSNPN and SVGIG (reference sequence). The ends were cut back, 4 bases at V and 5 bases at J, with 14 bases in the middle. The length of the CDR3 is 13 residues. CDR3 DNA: TGTGCCTGGAAGCGGGGGTCGGGGACTGAAGCTTTCTTT. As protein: CAWKRGSGTEAFF.

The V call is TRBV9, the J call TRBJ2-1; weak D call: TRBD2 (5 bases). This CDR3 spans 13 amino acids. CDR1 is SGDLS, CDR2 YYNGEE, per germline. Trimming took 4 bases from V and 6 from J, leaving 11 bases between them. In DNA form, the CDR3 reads TGTGCCAGCAGCTACCTAGCCGGCAATGAGCAGTTCTTC. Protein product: CASSYLAGNEQFF.

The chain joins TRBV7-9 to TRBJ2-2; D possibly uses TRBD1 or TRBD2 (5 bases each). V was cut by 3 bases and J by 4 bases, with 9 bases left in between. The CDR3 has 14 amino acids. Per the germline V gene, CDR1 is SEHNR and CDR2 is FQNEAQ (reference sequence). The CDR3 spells CASSFRGRTGELFF. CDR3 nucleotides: TGTGCCAGCAGCTTCCGGGGCCGCACCGGGGAGCTGTTTTTT. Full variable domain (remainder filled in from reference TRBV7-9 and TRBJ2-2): DTGVSQNPRHKITKRGQNVTFRCDPISEHNRLYWYRQTLGQGPEFLTYFQNEAQLEKSRLLSDRFSAERPKGSFSTLEIQRTEQGDSAMYLCASSFRGRTGELFFGEGSRLTVL.